The sequence of this TCR beta chain was determined in a study of blood T cell repertoires in COVID-19. For the study at large: The origin of the acute and convalescent COVID-19 samples was the United States, Italy and Spain. PBMCs, B-cell-depleted T cells, or T cells provided the cDNA or gDNA that made up the material.

Per the original data handling: Quantification of nucleated cells was approximated via reference gene primer amplification. Clones were sequenced by immunoSEQ multiplex PCR, and TCRdb holds only the in-frame ones, with some missing. The D gene and trimming were derived from the DNA, and the V and J assignments and clone size from that table. The sample shows about 130,000 clones, 70% to 80% of them seen only once. This clone turned up a few times. Specimen: peripheral blood. The TCR was taken from a human donor in a cohort sampled during active COVID-19.

The CDR3: CASSFGQGPEAFF. The CDR3 bases are TGTGCCAGCAGCTTCGGACAGGGTCCTGAAGCTTTCTTT. This rearrangement joins TRBV9 to TRBJ1-1, with 8 positions matching TRBD1. Germline CDR1 reads SGDLS; CDR2 reads YYNGEE. The CDR3 contains 13 residues. V shed 4 bases and J 6 bases; nucleotides not matched to a gene: 5. Looking up the rest from reference TRBV9 and TRBJ1-1 gives the full variable domain: DSGVTQTPKHLITATGQRVTLRCSPRSGDLSVYWYQQSLDQGLQFLIQYYNGEERAKGNILERFSAQQFPDLHSELNLSSLELGDSALYFCASSFGQGPEAFFGQGTRLTVV.